This entry features one T cell receptor (beta chain) sequence. The sample originates from a study of T cells in Graves' hyperthyroidism and ophthalmopathy. Diagnosis of hyperthyroidism was new in patients aged 18 to 65, and its duration was under 2 months. Amplified TCR beta CDR3 regions derived from RNA transcripts. When the TCR CDR3 underwent first-round RT-PCR, the HTBI primer set was used. TCRdb re-called the multiplex PCR reads through MiXCR, storing one row per CDR3 protein. The table records 450,000 to 700,000 distinct CDR3 sequences, roughly 50% of them present only once. Germline V gene data show CDR1 as SQVTM and CDR2 as ANQGSEA. V lost 5 bases and J 7 bases, leaving 14 bases between the germline ends. The CDR3 length is 12 residues.

The receptor's source is a woman aged 18-29 years with Graves' hyperthyroidism. This chain joins TRBV29-1 and TRBJ1-2; D not resolved. Material for sequencing was peripheral blood or thyroid tissue (not recorded which). CDR3 sequence reads: CSVPGDGSGYTF. The CDR3 coding sequence is TGCAGCGTTCCAGGTGACGGGAGTGGCTACACCTTC.